The 32 T cell receptor beta chains given below trace back to one sample, sequenced in a study of monozygotic twins with inflammatory bowel disease. One entry per CDR3 protein, without DNA, is what TCRdb gives after re-calling the 5' RACE reads. This listing includes fewer than 550,000 distinct CDR3 sequences. The sequencing input was blood. The receptor set was obtained from a human donor with ulcerative colitis or Crohn's disease, or a healthy co-twin of an affected twin (not recorded which).

V and J are TRBV4-2 and TRBJ2-3; with no DNA, the TCRdb D assignment of TRBD2 cannot be verified. Germline CDR1 reads LGHNA; CDR2 reads YNFKEQ. There are 15 residues in the CDR3. CDR3: CASSQAAGGTDTQYF.

The V call is TRBV19, the J call TRBJ2-3; TCRdb lists TRBD2, though no DNA is available to test this call. The CDR3 spans 19 residues. CDR1 is LNHDA and CDR2 is SQIVND in the germline V gene (reference sequence). The CDR3 here is CASSLGLTAASAGGDTQYF.

The rearrangement links TRBV27 to TRBJ2-5; TCRdb outputs TRBD1, but without DNA this stays unchecked. The CDR3 sequence is 14 residues long. The V gene's germline CDR1 is MNHEY and CDR2 SMNVEV (reference sequence). Here the CDR3 reads CASSLSGHGETQYF.

The J gene is TRBJ2-1, the V gene TRBV30; TCRdb indicates TRBD1, and absent DNA this call remains unverified. Germline V lookup: CDR1 GTSNPN, CDR2 SVGIG (reference sequence). This CDR3 region has 14 residues. CDR3 sequence: CAWSVQAIGTGQFF.

This chain's CDR3 is CASSHQRPPNTGELFF. The chain employs TRBV7-2 and TRBJ2-2; TCRdb calls TRBD1, which cannot be checked without DNA. The germline V gene encodes CDR1 SGHTA and CDR2 FQGNSA. The CDR3 is 16 residues long.

This chain uses TRBV7-9 with TRBJ1-2; TCRdb proposes TRBD1, but this gene call is untestable without DNA. The CDR3 spans 15 residues. Germline CDR1 and CDR2: SEHNR and FQNEAQ (reference sequence). CDR3 residues: CASSSSEGGVYGYTF.

The chain is built from TRBV27 and TRBJ2-1; TCRdb picks TRBD1, but there is no DNA to check that call. The CDR3 length is 15 residues. CDR1 and CDR2 (germline): MNHEY, SMNVEV (reference sequence). The CDR3 loop reads CASWPGGHSNNEQFF.

The CDR3 sequence is CASSPRVEANYGYTF. This chain joins TRBV5-1 and TRBJ1-2. Per germline, CDR1 SGHRS and CDR2 YFSETQ. The CDR3 covers 15 residues.

The chain carries TRBV21-1 and TRBJ2-4. TRBV21-1 is listed as a pseudogene. The CDR3 has 13 amino acids. CDR3 sequence: CASPNRAKNIQYF.

The V gene is TRBV11-2, the J gene TRBJ2-7. The CDR3 has 12 amino acids. Germline V lookup: CDR1 SGHAT, CDR2 FQNNGV. The CDR3 is CASSLDRDEQYF.

The CDR3 spells CASSGAQGPSGEKLFF. The chain joins TRBV18 to TRBJ1-4. The CDR3 length is 16 residues. CDR1 is KGHSH, CDR2 LQKENI, per germline.

This chain's CDR3 is CASSLTSGITDTQYF. The rearrangement joins TRBV18 to TRBJ2-3; TCRdb's assignment of TRBD2 cannot be checked, as there is no DNA. Germline V lookup: CDR1 KGHSH, CDR2 LQKENI. This CDR3 contains 15 residues. The full variable domain, completed using reference TRBV18 and TRBJ2-3, is NAGVMQNPRHLVRRRGQEARLRCSPMKGHSHVYWYRQLPEEGLKFMVYLQKENIIDESGMPKERFSAEFPKEGPSILRIQQVVRGDSAAYFCASSLTSGITDTQYFGPGTRLTVL.

This chain uses TRBV4-2 with TRBJ1-1. The CDR3 has 12 residues. Germline V gene lookup returns CDR1 LGHNA and CDR2 YNFKEQ. The CDR3 spells CASSQGADEAFF.

This chain connects TRBV20-1 to TRBJ1-1; absent DNA, TCRdb's TRBD1 call cannot be checked. CDR1 and CDR2 (germline): DFQATT, SNEGSKA (reference sequence). CDR3 length equals 20 residues. The CDR3 loop reads CSARDPDISDRGGLNTEAFF.

V gene TRBV6-1 combines with J gene TRBJ1-1. The germline V gene has CDR1 MNHNS and CDR2 SASEGT. This CDR3 spans 13 amino acids. The CDR3 spells CASPDGMNTEAFF.

This chain connects TRBV12-3 or TRBV12-4 to TRBJ2-7; TCRdb returns TRBD1, unconfirmable since there is no DNA. The length of the CDR3 is 15 residues. CDR3 sequence reads: CASSPPGTGSYEQYF.

The V gene is TRBV20-1, the J gene TRBJ1-2. CDR3 length: 13 residues. Germline lookup yields CDR1 DFQATT and CDR2 SNEGSKA (reference sequence). The CDR3 here is CSASVSLKGGYTF.

The genes are TRBV9 and TRBJ2-5; lacking DNA, the TRBD1 call made by TCRdb goes unchecked. CDR3 size: 16 residues. Germline loops: CDR1 SGDLS, CDR2 YYNGEE. CDR3: CASSVGPSGAQETQYF.

V gene TRBV5-1 combines with J gene TRBJ1-4; with no DNA, the TCRdb D assignment of TRBD1 cannot be verified. CDR3 length: 15 amino acids. CDR1 and CDR2 (germline): SGHRS, YFSETQ. The CDR3 spells CASSFHSRGREKLFF.

The genes are TRBV27 and TRBJ2-5. The CDR3 runs 13 residues. From germline, CDR1 is MNHEY and CDR2 SMNVEV (reference sequence). CDR3 residues: CASSRLARETQYF.

J is TRBJ1-5 and V is TRBV28; TCRdb returns TRBD1, unconfirmable since there is no DNA. The CDR3 runs to 14 residues. CDR1 and CDR2 (germline): MDHEN, SYDVKM. The CDR3 sequence is CASSQNRYSQPQHF.

V usage is TRBV12-3 or TRBV12-4 and J usage is TRBJ2-7; TCRdb's D gene call, TRBD1, goes unchecked for lack of DNA. The CDR3 extends over 13 amino acids. CDR3 sequence: CASSPQTRTRQYF.

The CDR3 spells CASSPPTVKNIQYF. This chain uses TRBV28 with TRBJ2-4; TCRdb indicates TRBD2, and absent DNA this call remains unverified. This CDR3 is built from 14 residues. Germline V gives CDR1 MDHEN, CDR2 SYDVKM.

V and J are TRBV20-1 and TRBJ2-3; TCRdb returns TRBD2, unconfirmable since there is no DNA. The CDR3 contains 14 residues. Germline V lookup: CDR1 DFQATT, CDR2 SNEGSKA (reference sequence). Here the CDR3 reads CSARDSGGADTQYF.

The V and J genes are TRBV20-1 and TRBJ2-1; TCRdb's D call of TRBD2 is untestable without DNA. This CDR3 contains 14 residues. Germline CDR1 DFQATT, CDR2 SNEGSKA (reference sequence). CDR3 residues: CSAGGLAGGNEQFF.

V is TRBV12-5 and J is TRBJ2-7; lacking DNA, the TRBD1 call made by TCRdb goes unchecked. Looked up from germline, CDR1 is LGHNT and CDR2 is FRNRAP. This CDR3 contains 13 residues. This CDR3 is CASGTTGTYEQYF.

The chain has TRBV7-9 and TRBJ2-2; the TCRdb call, TRBD1, lacks DNA for checking. The CDR3 covers 14 residues. CDR1 is SEHNR and CDR2 is FQNEAQ in the germline V gene (reference sequence). The chain's CDR3 is CASSFQEATGELFF.

The chain carries TRBV14 and TRBJ1-3. Germline CDR1 is SGHDN and CDR2 is FVKESK. The CDR3 runs to 14 residues. The CDR3 here is CASSQGLTGNTIYF.

Here the CDR3 reads CASSQEMNTEAFF. This sequence joins TRBV18 and TRBJ1-1. The length of the CDR3 is 13 residues. The germline V gene has CDR1 KGHSH and CDR2 LQKENI.

This chain uses TRBV21-1 with TRBJ2-5; the TCRdb call, TRBD2, lacks DNA for checking. TRBV21-1 is described as a pseudogene. The CDR3 contains 16 residues. The CDR3 loop is CASSKRGGSYQETQYF.

The J gene is TRBJ1-1, the V gene TRBV12-5; the TCRdb D gene call, TRBD1, has no DNA to confirm it. The CDR3 contains 14 residues. Germline-derived CDR1 and CDR2 are LGHNT and FRNRAP. This CDR3 reads CASAQGAGNTEAFF.

The J gene is TRBJ1-1, the V gene TRBV7-3; lacking DNA, the TRBD1 call made by TCRdb goes unchecked. The germline V gene has CDR1 SGHTA and CDR2 FQGTGA. This CDR3 spans 14 amino acids. CDR3 sequence: CASSLNPGGTEAFF.